This T cell receptor beta chain came from a study of blood T cell repertoires in COVID-19. As for the study in general: Researchers got acute and convalescent COVID-19 samples from the United States, Italy and Spain.

Original processing notes: Amplification of reference gene primers was used by the study to estimate nucleated cell counts. Some clones are missing from TCRdb's copy, which holds only in-frame ones; the method was immunoSEQ multiplex PCR. V and J calls and clone size follow that table, whereas D and trimming were derived from the DNA. The table has tens of thousands of clones, around 80% seen once. In germline, CDR1 is SGHVS, CDR2 FQNEAQ. Trimming took off 1 base at V and 1 base at J, with 13 bases between the two ends. CDR3 size: 16 residues. This sequence was found in a man in his sixties with acute or convalescent COVID-19. V and J are TRBV7-8 and TRBJ1-2; D is possibly TRBD1 (5 bases). The source material was peripheral blood. The CDR3 sequence is CASSLVSGALNYGYTF. As DNA, the CDR3 is TGTGCCAGCAGCTTAGTGAGCGGGGCCCTTAACTATGGCTACACCTTC.